The 13 T cell receptor beta chains below come from one sample, sequenced in a study of human T cells and chemical hapten exposure. TCRdb re-called the RACE reads with MiXCR, one entry per CDR3 protein. The data show 80,000 to 95,000 distinct CDR3 sequences, with about 10% seen just once and approximately 4.6% held by the top ten. Documented time point: patch test 1, 2 weeks after DPC sensitization. Specified treatment: therapeutic diphenylcyclopropenone sensitization with weekly scalp DPC. The source material was whole blood, sampled in connection with sensitization to the hapten diphenylcyclopropenone (DPC). All receptors derive from a woman aged 45-65 years with alopecia areata. Some clones in this sample may be carry-over from other donors' samples.

This clonotype was counted a few times. The chain has TRBV29-1 and TRBJ2-7; TRBD1 agrees at 10 bases. This CDR3 contains 14 residues. V trimming: 7 bases; J trimming: 5 bases; junction bases outside the gene matches: 11. Germline CDR1 and CDR2: SQVTM and ANQGSEA. The CDR3 region is CSAMITGTGDEQYF. The CDR3 nucleotides are TGCAGCGCCATGATCACCGGGACAGGGGACGAGCAGTACTTC.

This clonotype has only a few counts. CDR3 coding DNA: TGTGCCAGCAGTGTCTCAGGGACCGGGGAGCTGTTTTTT. Protein product: CASSVSGTGELFF. V usage is TRBV2 and J usage is TRBJ2-2; a weak D match, TRBD1 (5 bases). This CDR3 contains 13 residues. Per germline, CDR1 SNHLY and CDR2 FYNNEI. V lost 4 bases to trimming and J lost 5 bases, with 8 bases between them. Complete variable domain (other parts from reference TRBV2 and TRBJ2-2): EPEVTQTPSHQVTQMGQEVILRCVPISNHLYFYWYRQILGQKVEFLVSFYNNEISEKSEIFDDQFSVERPDGSNFTLKIRSTKLEDSAMYFCASSVSGTGELFFGEGSRLTVL.

In its sample, this clonotype was seen a few times. V usage is TRBV5-1 and J usage is TRBJ2-6; D is unclear. The CDR3 totals 16 residues. The ends were cut back, 4 bases at V and 0 bases at J, with 11 bases in the middle. The V gene's germline CDR1 is SGHRS and CDR2 YFSETQ. CDR3 sequence reads: CASSPPVSSGANVLTF. CDR3 coding DNA: TGCGCCAGCAGCCCCCCTGTGAGCTCTGGGGCCAACGTCCTGACTTTC.

The table lists this clonotype with a few counts. CDR3 nucleotides: TGTGCCAGCCACCTGGGGGGGGACATGGCTGAAGCTTTCTTT. Translated: CASHLGGDMAEAFF. This chain joins TRBV28 and TRBJ1-1; the D gene is possibly TRBD1 (6 bases). Germline CDR1 MDHEN, CDR2 SYDVKM. This CDR3 is 14 amino acids long. Deletions cut 8 bases from V and 6 bases from J, with 19 bases between.

This clonotype was observed a handful of times. The chain has TRBV7-9 and TRBJ1-2; D gene uncertain. V was trimmed by 1 base and J by 8 bases, leaving 11 bases between them. The CDR3 extends over 13 amino acids. The germline V gene has CDR1 SEHNR and CDR2 FQNEAQ (reference sequence). CDR3 sequence reads: CASSLGQTTGYTF. The CDR3 DNA follows: TGTGCCAGCAGCTTAGGGCAGACCACCGGCTACACCTTC.

This clonotype was found a few times. V usage is TRBV6-4 and J usage is TRBJ2-1, with 8 bases matching TRBD2. Germline assignment: CDR1 MRHNA and CDR2 SNTAGT. J lost 7 bases, V lost 6 bases, and 11 bases had no gene match. The CDR3 covers 15 residues. DNA for the CDR3: TGTGCCAGCAGGAGTTTTTCGGGGGGGCCGAATGAGCAGTTCTTC. Translating it yields CASRSFSGGPNEQFF.

This clonotype was detected only a few times. The V gene is TRBV20-1, the J gene TRBJ2-7; possible D gene TRBD2, 6 bases. Germline V gene sequence: CDR1 DFQATT, CDR2 SNEGSKA (reference sequence). The CDR3 runs to 12 residues. Trimming took off 6 bases at V and 2 bases at J, with 11 bases between the two ends. CDR3 amino acids: CSAPTSAYEQYF. CDR3 nucleotides: TGCAGTGCGCCGACTAGTGCCTACGAGCAGTACTTC.

In its sample, this clonotype was seen a few times. The rearrangement links TRBV11-1 to TRBJ1-5; no reliable D call. Germline V lookup: CDR1 SGHAT, CDR2 FQDESV (reference sequence). This CDR3 contains 13 residues. The germline V and J ends were trimmed by 2 bases and 1 base, with 3 bases remaining between them. DNA of the CDR3: TGTGCCAGCAGCTTACAGAGCAATCAGCCCCAGCATTTT. As protein: CASSLQSNQPQHF.

The count of this clonotype is one. A much larger clone differs from this one at a single base, so this may be a read error. The chain uses TRBV12-3 or TRBV12-4 and TRBJ1-6; the D gene is possibly TRBD1 (5 bases). CDR3 length: 16 residues. The V end lost 7 bases, the J end lost 6 bases, and 19 bases lay between the germline ends. In nucleotides, the CDR3 is TGTGCCAGCAAGTCTACCGTGGCGGGGGGTAATTCACCCCTCCACTTT. Protein product: CASKSTVAGGNSPLHF.

The chain couples TRBV11-3 to TRBJ1-2; 7 bases fit TRBD1. The V gene's germline CDR1 is SGHNT and CDR2 YENEEA. With V trimmed by 5 bases and J by 6 bases, 6 bases remained unmatched. The CDR3 sequence is 13 residues long. This CDR3 reads CASSPSTGNGYTF. In DNA, the CDR3 is TGTGCCAGCAGCCCATCGACAGGGAATGGCTACACCTTC.

This clonotype was seen a few times. The chain has TRBV5-1 and TRBJ2-5; no firm D call. V lost 3 bases and J 10 bases, leaving 28 bases between the germline ends. The CDR3 consists of 17 residues. The germline gives CDR1 SGHRS, CDR2 YFSETQ. The CDR3 DNA reads TGCGCCAGCAGCTCCCATCGAGTACACCAGCCTGTCGGGTGCCAGTACTTC. Protein product: CASSSHRVHQPVGCQYF. The whole variable domain, remainder taken from reference TRBV5-1 and TRBJ2-5, is KAGVTQTPRYLIKTRGQQVTLSCSPISGHRSVSWYQQTPGQGLQFLFEYFSETQRNKGNFPGRFSGRQFSNSRSEMNVSTLELGDSALYLCASSSHRVHQPVGCQYFGPGTRLLVL.

The chain employs TRBV30 and TRBJ2-7; D might be TRBD1 or TRBD2, each matching 5 bases. Germline CDR1 reads GTSNPN; CDR2 reads SVGIG (reference sequence). With 5 bases removed from V and 0 bases from J, the gap between germline ends came to 20 bases. CDR3 length: 16 residues. CDR3 bases: TGTGCCTGGGCAGGCTGGGGGACCCGGAGCTCCTACGAGCAGTACTTC. Its translation: CAWAGWGTRSSYEQYF.

This clonotype was seen only a few times. The chain has TRBV6-6 and TRBJ1-3; a weak D match, TRBD1 (5 bases). Germline loops: CDR1 MNHNY, CDR2 SVGAGI (reference sequence). The CDR3 spans 15 residues. V gave up 5 bases and J gave up 2 bases, with 13 bases separating them. The CDR3 coding sequence is TGTGCCAGCAGTGATTCAGGGAGCCCTGGAAACACCATATATTTT. The encoded protein is CASSDSGSPGNTIYF.